The 8 T cell receptor beta chains listed next were all sequenced from one sample in a study of cytomegalovirus exposure and HLA in healthy donors. Primers included in the PCR were 60 Vbeta and 13 Jbeta primers. Sequencing used immunoSEQ multiplex PCR; TCRdb keeps in-frame clones, though not all of them. The table includes about 92,000 clones, 65% to 85% detected once. Sequencing was carried out using PBMCs. The receptors come from a man between 18 and 29 years old in good health and CMV-seronegative.

Comment on this clone: At one end, the junction sequence differs from germline, possibly due to a read error. The chain recombines TRBV7-9 with TRBJ1-1; no firm D call. This CDR3 comprises 16 residues. CDR1 and CDR2 (germline): SEHNR, FQNEAQ (reference sequence). Written as DNA, the CDR3 is TGTTCCAGCAGCCCGCGGGTTCTTGGGGAGAACACTGAAGCTTTCTTT. It translates to CSSSPRVLGENTEAFF.

The rearrangement uses TRBV2 and TRBJ2-3, with 9 bases lining up with TRBD1. Germline V CDR1 and CDR2: SNHLY, FYNNEI. Trimming at V came to 9 bases and at J to 4 bases, leaving 8 bases not matched to a gene. CDR3 length: 14 amino acids. Here the CDR3 reads CARTRTGAADTQYF. CDR3 DNA: TGTGCCAGGACCCGGACAGGGGCTGCAGATACGCAGTATTTT.

This chain connects TRBV5-6 to TRBJ2-1; D uncertain. The CDR3 extends over 11 amino acids. V lost 4 bases, J lost 5 bases, and 4 bases lay in between. Per the germline V gene, CDR1 is SGHDT and CDR2 is YYEEEE. The DNA for the CDR3 is TGTGCCAGCAGCCACAACAATGAGCAGTTCTTC. Protein sequence: CASSHNNEQFF.

The rearrangement uses TRBV6-1 and TRBJ1-1; maybe TRBD1 (5 bases). Trimming stripped 1 base from V and 1 base from J, with 7 bases between. Germline V CDR1 and CDR2: MNHNS, SASEGT. The CDR3 has 14 amino acids. CDR3 protein: CASSEGGPNTEAFF. The DNA of the CDR3 is TGTGCCAGCAGTGAAGGGGGCCCGAACACTGAAGCTTTCTTT.

CDR3 sequence: CAISMTGERETQYF. The CDR3 DNA follows: TGTGCCATCAGCATGACAGGGGAGAGGGAGACCCAGTACTTC. The rearrangement joins TRBV10-3 to TRBJ2-5, with TRBD1 identical over 8 bases. The length of the CDR3 is 14 residues. Germline loops: CDR1 ENHRY, CDR2 SYGVKD. With V trimmed by 6 bases and J by 5 bases, 8 bases remained unmatched.

This clone was picked up one time. The V gene is TRBV6-6, the J gene TRBJ2-2, with TRBD1 matching over 8 bases. The V and J ends lost 6 bases and 7 bases, in that order; junction bases with no gene match: 7. Germline V gene data show CDR1 as MNHNY and CDR2 as SVGAGI (reference sequence). The CDR3 consists of 14 residues. Here the CDR3 reads CASSPDRVVGELFF. The CDR3 coding sequence is TGTGCCAGCAGCCCGGACAGGGTCGTCGGGGAGCTGTTTTTT.

V is TRBV25-1 and J is TRBJ1-4; tentative D call: TRBD1 (5 bases). Trimming removed 7 bases at V and 8 bases at J, with 17 bases between. CDR1 and CDR2 (germline): MGHDK, SYGVNS. The CDR3 has 14 amino acids. CDR3 in DNA: TGTGCCAGCACCAACGGGGGGGAGTGGGAAAAACTGTTTTTT. This translates into CASTNGGEWEKLFF.

The CDR3, as DNA: TGTGCCAGCAGCCCCGGACAGGCTAACACTGAAGCTTTCTTT. This translates into CASSPGQANTEAFF. The chain links TRBV7-9 to TRBJ1-1, with TRBD1 identical over 7 bases. Germline V gives CDR1 SEHNR, CDR2 FQNEAQ (reference sequence). Unmatched junction bases numbered 5, after V lost 5 bases and J lost 2 bases. CDR3 length: 14 amino acids.